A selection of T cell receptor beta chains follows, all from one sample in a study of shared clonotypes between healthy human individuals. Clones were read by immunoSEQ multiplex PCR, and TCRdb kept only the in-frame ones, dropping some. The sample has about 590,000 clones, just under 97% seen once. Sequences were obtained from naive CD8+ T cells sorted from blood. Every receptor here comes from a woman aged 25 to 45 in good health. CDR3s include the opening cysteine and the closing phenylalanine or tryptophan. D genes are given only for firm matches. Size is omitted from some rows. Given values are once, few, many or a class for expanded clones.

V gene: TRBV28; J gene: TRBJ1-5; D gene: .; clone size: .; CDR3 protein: CASSLDSNQPQHF; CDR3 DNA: TGTGCCAGCAGTTTGGATAGCAACCAGCCCCAGCATTTT
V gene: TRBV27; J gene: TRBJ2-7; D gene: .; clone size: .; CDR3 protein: CASRGGTSYEQYF; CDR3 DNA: TGTGCCAGCAGGGGGGGAACCTCCTACGAGCAGTACTTC
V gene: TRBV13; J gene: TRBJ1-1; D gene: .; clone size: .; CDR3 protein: CASSPIDLGTEAFF; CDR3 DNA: TGTGCCAGCAGCCCGATCGATCTGGGCACTGAAGCTTTCTTT
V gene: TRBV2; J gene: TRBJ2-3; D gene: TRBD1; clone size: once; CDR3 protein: CASKLTGGTDTQYF; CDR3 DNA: TGTGCCAGCAAATTGACAGGGGGCACAGATACGCAGTATTTT
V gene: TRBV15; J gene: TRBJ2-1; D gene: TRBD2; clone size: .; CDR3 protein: CATKTSGSSNEQFF; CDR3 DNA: TGTGCCACCAAGACTAGCGGGAGTAGTAATGAGCAGTTCTTC
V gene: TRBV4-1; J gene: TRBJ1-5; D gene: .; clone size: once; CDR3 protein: CASSQGIDRNQPQHF; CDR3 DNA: TGCGCCAGCAGCCAAGGAATAGACAGGAATCAGCCCCAGCATTTT
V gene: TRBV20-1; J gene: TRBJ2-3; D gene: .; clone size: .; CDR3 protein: CSARMVDTQYF; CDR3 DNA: TGCAGTGCGCGGATGGTGGATACGCAGTATTTT
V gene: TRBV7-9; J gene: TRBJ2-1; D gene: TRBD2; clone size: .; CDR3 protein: CAPRGLAVDEQFF; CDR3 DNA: TGTGCTCCCCGAGGGCTAGCGGTCGATGAGCAGTTCTTC
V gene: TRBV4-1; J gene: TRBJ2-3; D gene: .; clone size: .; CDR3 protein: CASSQELGLDTQYF; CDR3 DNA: TGCGCCAGCAGCCAAGAACTTGGGTTAGATACGCAGTATTTT
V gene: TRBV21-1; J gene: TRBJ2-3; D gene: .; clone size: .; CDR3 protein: CASSPRRGAKVRTDTQYF; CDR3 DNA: TGTGCCAGCAGCCCTAGGAGAGGGGCTAAGGTACGCACAGATACGCAGTATTTT
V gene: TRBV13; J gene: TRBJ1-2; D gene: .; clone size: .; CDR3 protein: CASSLEGGYTF; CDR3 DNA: TGTGCCAGCAGCTTAGAGGGAGGCTACACCTTC
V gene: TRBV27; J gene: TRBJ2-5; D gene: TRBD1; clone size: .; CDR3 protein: CASSLGTGGRETQYF; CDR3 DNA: TGTGCCAGCAGTTTAGGGACAGGTGGAAGGGAGACCCAGTACTTC
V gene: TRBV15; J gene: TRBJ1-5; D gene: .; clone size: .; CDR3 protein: CATSRDGDIYSNQPQHF; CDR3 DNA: TGTGCCACCAGCAGAGATGGGGACATCTATAGCAATCAGCCCCAGCATTTT
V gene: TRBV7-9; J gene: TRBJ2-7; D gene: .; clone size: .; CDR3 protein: CASSSDSTYEQYF; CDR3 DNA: TGTGCCAGCAGCTCAGACAGTACCTACGAGCAGTACTTC
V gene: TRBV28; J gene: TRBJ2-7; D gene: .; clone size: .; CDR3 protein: CASSTRVDSYEQYF; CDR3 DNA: TGTGCCAGCAGTACCAGGGTAGACTCCTACGAGCAGTACTTC
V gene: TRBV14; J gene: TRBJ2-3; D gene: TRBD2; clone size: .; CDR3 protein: CASSPLAGISDTQYF; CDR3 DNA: TGTGCCAGCAGCCCCCTAGCGGGAATCTCAGATACGCAGTATTTT
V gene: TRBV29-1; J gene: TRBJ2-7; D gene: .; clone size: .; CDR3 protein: CSVQGFSTYEQYF; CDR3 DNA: TGCAGCGTACAGGGTTTTAGTACCTACGAGCAGTACTTC
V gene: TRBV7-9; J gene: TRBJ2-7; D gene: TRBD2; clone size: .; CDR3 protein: CASSSTSGGSYEQYF; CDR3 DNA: TGTGCCAGCAGCTCAACTAGCGGAGGATCCTACGAGCAGTACTTC
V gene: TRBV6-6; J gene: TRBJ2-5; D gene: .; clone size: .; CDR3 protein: CASSYSGMTKETQYF; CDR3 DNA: TGTGCCAGCAGTTACTCGGGTATGACTAAAGAGACCCAGTACTTC
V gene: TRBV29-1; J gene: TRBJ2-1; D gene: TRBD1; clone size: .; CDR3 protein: CSVGRGQTNEQFF; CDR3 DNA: TGCAGCGTCGGCCGGGGACAGACTAATGAGCAGTTCTTC
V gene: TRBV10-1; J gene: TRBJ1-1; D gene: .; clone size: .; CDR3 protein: CASSRGTAEAFF; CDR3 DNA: TGCGCCAGCAGCCGGGGAACCGCTGAAGCTTTCTTT
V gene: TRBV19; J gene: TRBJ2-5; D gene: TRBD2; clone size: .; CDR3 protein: CASSPPGLAGGETQYF; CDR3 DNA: TGTGCCAGTAGTCCGCCGGGACTAGCGGGAGGAGAGACCCAGTACTTC
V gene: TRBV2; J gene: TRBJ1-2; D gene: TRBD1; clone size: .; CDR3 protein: CASSVGTGDGYTF; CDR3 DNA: TGTGCCAGCAGTGTGGGGACAGGTGATGGCTACACCTTC
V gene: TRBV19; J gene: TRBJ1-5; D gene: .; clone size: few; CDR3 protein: CASSIDPRIPRNQPQHF; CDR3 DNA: TGTGCCAGTAGTATAGATCCCCGGATACCTCGCAATCAGCCCCAGCATTTT
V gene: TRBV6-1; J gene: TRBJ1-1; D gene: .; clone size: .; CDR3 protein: CASSRQGGNTEAFF; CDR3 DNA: TGTGCCAGCTCTCGTCAGGGCGGAAACACTGAAGCTTTCTTT
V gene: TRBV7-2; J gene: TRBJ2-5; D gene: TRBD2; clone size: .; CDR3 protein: CASSPTSGSPQGQYF; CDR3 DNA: TGTGCCAGCAGCCCCACTAGCGGGAGCCCCCAGGGCCAGTACTTC
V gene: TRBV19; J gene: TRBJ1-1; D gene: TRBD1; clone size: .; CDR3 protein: CASSGKQGRGTEAFF; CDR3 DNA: TGTGCCAGTAGTGGTAAACAGGGGAGGGGCACTGAAGCTTTCTTT
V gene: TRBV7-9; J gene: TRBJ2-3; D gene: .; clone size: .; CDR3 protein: CASSLTRTPTDTQYF; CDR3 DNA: TGTGCCAGCAGCTTAACCCGAACACCCACAGATACGCAGTATTTT
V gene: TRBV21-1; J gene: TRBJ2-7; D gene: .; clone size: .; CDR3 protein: CASSKCWGPGTSASLRTYEQYF; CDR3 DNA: .